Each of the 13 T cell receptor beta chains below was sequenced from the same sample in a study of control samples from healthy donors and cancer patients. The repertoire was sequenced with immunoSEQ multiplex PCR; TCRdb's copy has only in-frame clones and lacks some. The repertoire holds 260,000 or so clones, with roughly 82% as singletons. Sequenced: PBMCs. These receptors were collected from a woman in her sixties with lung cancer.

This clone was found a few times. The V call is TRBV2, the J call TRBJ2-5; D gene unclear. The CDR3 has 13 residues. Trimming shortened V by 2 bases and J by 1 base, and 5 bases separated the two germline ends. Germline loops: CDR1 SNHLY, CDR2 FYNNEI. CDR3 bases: TGTGCCAGCAGTGAATACGGCCAAGAGACCCAGTACTTC. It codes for CASSEYGQETQYF.

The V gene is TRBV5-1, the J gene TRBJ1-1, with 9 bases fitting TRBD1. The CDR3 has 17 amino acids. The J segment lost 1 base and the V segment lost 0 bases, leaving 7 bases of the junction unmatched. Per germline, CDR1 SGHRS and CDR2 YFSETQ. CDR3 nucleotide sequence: TGCGCCAGCAGCTTGGGCCCTGAGACAGGGGGGAACACTGAAGCTTTCTTT. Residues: CASSLGPETGGNTEAFF.

The CDR3 protein is CASSTRQGSTDTQYF. The DNA of the CDR3 is TGTGCCAGCAGCACCCGACAGGGGAGCACAGATACGCAGTATTTT. The rearrangement joins TRBV9 to TRBJ2-3; 8 bases line up with TRBD1. The trim removed 4 bases at V and 0 bases at J, leaving 4 bases unmatched. The CDR3 has 15 residues. Germline CDR1 SGDLS, CDR2 YYNGEE.

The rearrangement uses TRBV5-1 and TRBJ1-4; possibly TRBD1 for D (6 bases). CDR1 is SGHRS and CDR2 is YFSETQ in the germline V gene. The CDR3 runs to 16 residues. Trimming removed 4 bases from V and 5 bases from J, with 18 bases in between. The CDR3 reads CASSPLGGRMNEKLFF. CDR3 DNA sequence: TGCGCCAGCAGCCCACTGGGGGGGCGGATGAATGAAAAACTGTTTTTT.

The CDR3 spells CASSPGLRVAEQFF. CDR3 bases: TGTGCCAGCAGCCCGGGACTCCGAGTCGCTGAGCAGTTCTTC. The genes are TRBV2 and TRBJ2-1; a possible D gene is TRBD2 (6 bases). Germline-derived CDR1 and CDR2 are SNHLY and FYNNEI. Trimming took off 6 bases at V and 9 bases at J, with 18 bases between the two ends. The CDR3 is 14 residues long.

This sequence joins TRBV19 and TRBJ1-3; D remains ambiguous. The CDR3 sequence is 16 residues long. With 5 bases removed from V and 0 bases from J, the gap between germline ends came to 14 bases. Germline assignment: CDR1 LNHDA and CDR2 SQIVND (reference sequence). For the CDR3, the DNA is TGTGCCAGTAGTCCCTGGACTCTGTACTCTGGAAACACCATATATTTT. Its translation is CASSPWTLYSGNTIYF.

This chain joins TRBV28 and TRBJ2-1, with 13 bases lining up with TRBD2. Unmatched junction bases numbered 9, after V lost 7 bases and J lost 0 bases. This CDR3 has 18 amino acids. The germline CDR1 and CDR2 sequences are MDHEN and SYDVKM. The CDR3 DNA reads TGTGCCAGCATCGGGACTAGCGGGAAAGGTCGCTCCTACAATGAGCAGTTCTTC. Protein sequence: CASIGTSGKGRSYNEQFF. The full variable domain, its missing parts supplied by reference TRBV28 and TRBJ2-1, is DVKVTQSSRYLVKRTGEKVFLECVQDMDHENMFWYRQDPGLGLRLIYFSYDVKMKEKGDIPEGYSVSREKKERFSLILESASTNQTSMYLCASIGTSGKGRSYNEQFFGPGTRLTVL.

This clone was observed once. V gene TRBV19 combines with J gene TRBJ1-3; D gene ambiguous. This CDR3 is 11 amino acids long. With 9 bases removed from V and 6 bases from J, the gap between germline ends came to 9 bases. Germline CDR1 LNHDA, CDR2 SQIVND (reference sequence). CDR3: CASALTNTIYF. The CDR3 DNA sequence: TGTGCCAGCGCCTTGACAAACACCATATATTTT.

The DNA of the CDR3 is TGTGCCAGCACGCAACTAGGGAATGAGCAGTTCTTC. It translates to CASTQLGNEQFF. The rearrangement links TRBV3-1 (or the pseudogene TRBV3-2) to TRBJ2-1; tentatively, D is TRBD2 (5 bases). Between the trimmed V and J ends, which lost 7 bases and 7 bases, there was a span of 11 bases. Germline CDR1 and CDR2: LGHDT and YNNKEL (reference sequence). This CDR3 comprises 12 residues.

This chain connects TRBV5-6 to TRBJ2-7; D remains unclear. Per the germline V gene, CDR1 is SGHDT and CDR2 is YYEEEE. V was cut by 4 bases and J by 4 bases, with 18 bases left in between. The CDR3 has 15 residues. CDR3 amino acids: CASSAYQAGGYEQYF. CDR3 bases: TGTGCCAGCAGCGCTTATCAGGCCGGTGGGTACGAGCAGTACTTC. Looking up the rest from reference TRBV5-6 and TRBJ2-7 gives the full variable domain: DAGVTQSPTHLIKTRGQQVTLRCSPKSGHDTVSWYQQALGQGPQFIFQYYEEEERQRGNFPDRFSGHQFPNYSSELNVNALLLGDSALYLCASSAYQAGGYEQYFGPGTRLTVT.

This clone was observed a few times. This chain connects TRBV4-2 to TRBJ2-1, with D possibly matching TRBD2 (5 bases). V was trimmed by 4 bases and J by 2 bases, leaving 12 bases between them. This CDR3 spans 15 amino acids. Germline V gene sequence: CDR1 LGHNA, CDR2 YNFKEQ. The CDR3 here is CASSPGSGTYNEQFF. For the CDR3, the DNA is TGTGCCAGCAGCCCCGGGTCGGGGACCTACAATGAGCAGTTCTTC.

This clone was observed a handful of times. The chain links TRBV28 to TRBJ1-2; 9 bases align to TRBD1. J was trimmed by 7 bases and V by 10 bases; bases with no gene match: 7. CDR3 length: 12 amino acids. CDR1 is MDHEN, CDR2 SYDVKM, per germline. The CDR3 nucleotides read TGTGCCACCGTCGACAGGGGGATTGGCTACACCTTC. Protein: CATVDRGIGYTF.

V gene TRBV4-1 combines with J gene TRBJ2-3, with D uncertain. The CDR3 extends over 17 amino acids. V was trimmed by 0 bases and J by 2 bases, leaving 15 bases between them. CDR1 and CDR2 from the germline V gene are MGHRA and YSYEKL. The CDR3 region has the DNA TGCGCCAGCAGCCAAGAAGCCGGACGGGCAATCACAGATACGCAGTATTTT. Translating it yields CASSQEAGRAITDTQYF.